This T cell receptor (beta chain) derives from a study of blood T cell repertoires in COVID-19. Overall study: Acute-phase and convalescent COVID-19 samples originated in the United States, Italy and Spain. PBMCs, B-cell-depleted T cells, or T cells provided the cDNA or gDNA that made up the material.

The germline gives CDR1 SGDLS, CDR2 YYNGEE. The CDR3 length is 14 residues. The V end was cut by 4 bases, the J end by 1 base, with 12 bases between. The method was immunoSEQ multiplex PCR; TCRdb's version includes in-frame clones alone and lacks a portion of them. The sample yields about 72,000 clones, 75% to 95% seen once. The chain uses TRBV9 and TRBJ2-7, with D uncertain. The sample taken for sequencing was peripheral blood. This sequence originates from a woman in her sixties or seventies with active COVID-19. The CDR3 loop is CASSLGPESYEQYF. DNA for the CDR3: TGTGCCAGCAGCCTTGGTCCAGAATCCTACGAGCAGTACTTC.